This record concerns one TCR beta chain sequence. This specimen belongs to a study of control samples from healthy donors and cancer patients. V lost 3 bases, J lost 5 bases, and 11 bases lay in between. The CDR3 has 12 amino acids. The germline V gene encodes CDR1 DFQATT and CDR2 SNEGSKA (reference sequence). Clones were sequenced by immunoSEQ multiplex PCR, and TCRdb holds only the in-frame ones, with some missing. Of roughly 120,000 clones in the sample, 85% to 90% were seen once. This TCR was sampled from a man aged 25 to 40 in good health. Sequencing used blood. The chain carries TRBV20-1 and TRBJ2-7; possible D gene TRBD2, 7 bases. CDR3: CSASGGAHEQYF. For the CDR3, the DNA is TGCAGTGCTAGTGGGGGGGCTCACGAGCAGTACTTC.